The 29 T cell receptor beta chains listed next were all sequenced from one sample in a study of sequential checkpoint blockade in melanoma. Treatment described: randomized to nivolumab then ipilimumab (arm A) or the reverse (arm B). Repertoires were generated with immunoSEQ multiplex PCR, while TCRdb's copy carries only in-frame clones and drops some. This sample has over 30,000 clones, with approximately 85% found just once. Sequences were derived from CD8+ T cells sorted from blood (inferred from file names), sampled from a patient given nivolumab and ipilimumab in sequence. Source of these receptors: a human donor with melanoma.

The chain joins TRBV4-1 to TRBJ2-5; 8 bases align to TRBD1. The DNA matches TRBJ2-7 better at its end, which makes the J call doubtful. Germline loops: CDR1 MGHRA, CDR2 YSYEKL. This CDR3 region has 13 residues. The CDR3 here is CASSPGGGYEQYF. For the CDR3, the DNA is TGCGCCAGCAGCCCAGGGGGCGGCTACGAGCAGTACTTC.

The chain has TRBV28 and TRBJ2-3, with TRBD2 identical over 15 bases. Germline CDR1 MDHEN, CDR2 SYDVKM. The V and J ends lost 4 bases and 4 bases, in that order; junction bases with no gene match: 3. The CDR3 has 16 amino acids. CDR3 sequence: CASSSWTSGGADTQYF. The DNA for the CDR3 is TGTGCCAGCAGTTCGTGGACTAGCGGGGGGGCAGATACGCAGTATTTT.

CDR3 coding DNA: TGTGCCAGCAGCCACCGACAGGGCGCGGACGAGCAGTACTTC. It encodes CASSHRQGADEQYF. The chain couples TRBV5-4 to TRBJ2-7; 7 bases are a match to TRBD1. Germline V gene data show CDR1 as SGHNT and CDR2 as YYREEE (reference sequence). The CDR3 runs 14 residues. V was clipped by 4 bases and J by 5 bases; unmatched bases: 9.

V gene TRBV27 combines with J gene TRBJ2-7; maybe TRBD1 (5 bases). V lost 1 base to trimming and J lost 4 bases, with 23 bases between them. This CDR3 comprises 18 residues. Germline V gives CDR1 MNHEY, CDR2 SMNVEV (reference sequence). CDR3 DNA sequence: TGTGCCAGCAGTTTATTACAGGCGACAGCCCCCCAGCCATACGAGCAGTACTTC. Its protein is CASSLLQATAPQPYEQYF.

V gene TRBV6-5 combines with J gene TRBJ2-7; 7 bases are shared with TRBD1. The CDR3 is 14 residues long. With 5 bases clipped from V and 1 base from J, the junction kept 5 bases outside the gene matches. Germline values: CDR1 MNHEY, CDR2 SVGAGI. The CDR3, as DNA: TGTGCCAGCAGTCAGACAGGGCCTTCCTACGAGCAGTACTTC. Protein: CASSQTGPSYEQYF.

The CDR3 DNA reads as TGTGCCAGCAGCCAAGCCCCGCCAGCGCCCACAGATACGCAGTATTTT. This sequence encodes CASSQAPPAPTDTQYF. The gene calls are TRBV7-6 and TRBJ2-3, with unresolved D. The V end was cut by 5 bases, the J end by 2 bases, with 17 bases between. The CDR3 covers 16 residues. Germline assignment: CDR1 SGHVS and CDR2 FNYEAQ.

In its sample, this clone was seen once. The same CDR3 is also encoded by other DNA sequences in this sample. J is TRBJ1-5 and V is TRBV27, with TRBD1 as a possible D gene (6 bases). The CDR3 sequence is 17 residues long. V was shortened by 1 base and J by 0 bases, with 13 bases between the two germline ends. The germline CDR1 and CDR2 sequences are MNHEY and SMNVEV (reference sequence). This chain's CDR3 is CASSLYSGEYSNQPQHF. CDR3 coding DNA: TGTGCCAGCAGTTTATATTCAGGGGAGTATAGCAATCAGCCCCAGCATTTT.

The V gene is TRBV5-1, the J gene TRBJ1-2; 8 bases fit TRBD1. In germline, CDR1 is SGHRS, CDR2 YFSETQ. V lost 4 bases to trimming and J lost 7 bases; unmatched junction nucleotides: 3. This CDR3 has 12 amino acids. In DNA, the CDR3 is TGCGCCAGCAGCCAGGGGGCTCTTGGCTACACCTTC. Translation: CASSQGALGYTF.

The rearrangement links TRBV29-1 to TRBJ2-1; possibly TRBD2 for D (6 bases). The CDR3 contains 11 residues. The germline V gene encodes CDR1 SQVTM and CDR2 ANQGSEA. Trimming took off 3 bases at V and 7 bases at J, with 7 bases between the two ends. The CDR3 DNA reads as TGCAGCGTTGAGGAGGGGAATGAGCAGTTCTTC. Translation: CSVEEGNEQFF.

This chain links TRBV5-1 with TRBJ2-3; no clear D. The germline V and J ends were trimmed by 1 base and 0 bases, with 9 bases remaining between them. The germline gives CDR1 SGHRS, CDR2 YFSETQ. The CDR3 sequence is 15 residues long. CDR3 nucleotides: TGCGCCAGCAGCTTGATCACTCCGAGCACAGATACGCAGTATTTT. The encoded protein is CASSLITPSTDTQYF. The whole variable domain, remainder taken from reference TRBV5-1 and TRBJ2-3, is KAGVTQTPRYLIKTRGQQVTLSCSPISGHRSVSWYQQTPGQGLQFLFEYFSETQRNKGNFPGRFSGRQFSNSRSEMNVSTLELGDSALYLCASSLITPSTDTQYFGPGTRLTVL.

The gene calls are TRBV5-8 and TRBJ1-4; D not resolved. This CDR3 has 15 amino acids. CDR1 is SGHTS and CDR2 is YDEGEE in the germline V gene. The germline V and J ends were trimmed by 6 bases and 2 bases, with 14 bases remaining between them. In nucleotides, the CDR3 is TGTGCCAGCAACTTCCGGGGTGAGACTAATGAAAAACTGTTTTTT. Translated, it gives CASNFRGETNEKLFF.

This clone was recorded once. The chain's CDR3 is CASSEALLRDPEAFF. CDR3 DNA sequence: TGTGCCAGCAGTGAAGCGCTTTTGCGGGATCCCGAAGCTTTCTTT. The chain uses TRBV6-1 and TRBJ1-1, with D unresolved. CDR1 and CDR2 from the germline V gene are MNHNS and SASEGT. Trimming took 0 bases from V and 8 from J, leaving 16 bases between them. This CDR3 region has 15 residues.

The V gene is TRBV7-9, the J gene TRBJ2-7; the match to TRBD2 covers 12 bases. The CDR3 consists of 17 residues. After removal of 2 bases from V and 0 bases from J, the junction contained 5 bases not matched to a gene. The germline V gene has CDR1 SEHNR and CDR2 FQNEAQ (reference sequence). The CDR3 loop reads CASSLTSGGISSYEQYF. In DNA form, the CDR3 reads TGTGCCAGCAGCTTAACTAGCGGGGGGATCAGCTCCTACGAGCAGTACTTC.

J is TRBJ2-3 and V is TRBV7-2; 9 bases align to TRBD2. This CDR3 has 18 amino acids. Per germline, CDR1 SGHTA and CDR2 FQGNSA. Trimming took 1 base from V and 5 from J; bases not matched to a gene: 13. The CDR3: CASSLELAGGALGDTQYF. The CDR3 nucleotides are TGTGCCAGCAGCTTAGAACTAGCGGGCGGAGCCCTAGGAGATACGCAGTATTTT.

The V call is TRBV11-2, the J call TRBJ2-1, with D possibly being TRBD1 (6 bases). This CDR3 region has 13 residues. V was cut by 4 bases and J by 6 bases, with 10 bases left in between. Per the germline V gene, CDR1 is SGHAT and CDR2 is FQNNGV. CDR3 DNA sequence: TGTGCCAGCAGCTCGGTCAGGGGCAATGAGCAGTTCTTC. Its protein product is CASSSVRGNEQFF.

The V call is TRBV4-1, the J call TRBJ2-5, with TRBD2 matching 9 bases. The tail of the sequence fits TRBJ2-7 better, so the J call may be wrong. This CDR3 comprises 17 residues. Germline values: CDR1 MGHRA, CDR2 YSYEKL. CDR3 DNA sequence: TGCGCCAGCAGCCAAGTGCCTAGCGGGGAAAGCTACTACGAGCAGTACTTC. Translation: CASSQVPSGESYYEQYF.

The chain has TRBV11-2 and TRBJ2-2, with 9 bases fitting TRBD2. Looked up from germline, CDR1 is SGHAT and CDR2 is FQNNGV. The CDR3 runs to 16 residues. The junction had 10 bases not matched to a gene; V was cut back by 5 bases and J by 6 bases. The CDR3 spells CASSNVGGRAPGELFF. The CDR3 bases are TGTGCCAGCAGCAATGTCGGCGGGAGGGCCCCCGGGGAGCTGTTTTTT.

The chain uses TRBV27 and TRBJ1-1; D is possibly TRBD1 (6 bases). CDR1 MNHEY and CDR2 SMNVEV come from the germline V gene (reference sequence). The V and J ends lost 5 bases and 4 bases respectively, with 14 bases between them. The CDR3 is 14 amino acids. The CDR3 region has the DNA TGTGCCAGCAGTCTCGGGACAACCGGCACTGAAGCTTTCTTT. This translates into CASSLGTTGTEAFF.

This chain connects TRBV4-1 to TRBJ2-1, with D uncertain. Trimming removed 2 bases at V and 6 bases at J, with 17 bases between. Germline CDR1 and CDR2: MGHRA and YSYEKL. This CDR3 is 16 amino acids long. In nucleotides, the CDR3 is TGCGCCAGCAGCCAAATAAACGTCCGCTCCGGCAATGAGCAGTTCTTC. Amino acid sequence: CASSQINVRSGNEQFF.

The genes are TRBV7-9 and TRBJ1-3; perhaps TRBD1 as D (6 bases). CDR3 length equals 15 residues. Per germline, CDR1 SEHNR and CDR2 FQNEAQ (reference sequence). With 5 bases removed from V and 4 bases from J, the gap between germline ends came to 15 bases. CDR3 protein: CASSQLTGIGNTIYF. CDR3 DNA: TGTGCCAGCAGCCAGTTAACAGGGATCGGAAACACCATATATTTT.

The genes are TRBV7-6 and TRBJ2-7, with TRBD1 identical over 8 bases. The CDR3 sequence is 16 residues long. Germline CDR1 is SGHVS and CDR2 is FNYEAQ. J was trimmed by 0 bases and V by 4 bases; bases with no gene match: 8. The CDR3 sequence: CASSSAGTGNSYEQYF. The CDR3 DNA sequence: TGTGCCAGCAGCTCTGCCGGGACAGGCAACTCCTACGAGCAGTACTTC. Filled out from reference TRBV7-6 and TRBJ2-7, the complete variable domain reads GAGVSQSPRYKVTKRGQDVALRCDPISGHVSLYWYRQALGQGPEFLTYFNYEAQQDKSGLPNDRFSAERPEGSISTLTIQRTEQRDSAMYRCASSSAGTGNSYEQYFGPGTRLTVT.

The chain is built from TRBV25-1 and TRBJ1-4; 7 bases map to TRBD1. From germline, CDR1 is MGHDK and CDR2 SYGVNS. V was pared by 1 base and J by 3 bases, with 8 bases of the junction left unmatched. There are 17 residues in the CDR3. Written as DNA, the CDR3 is TGTGCCAGCAGTGAATTTTTACCGACAGGGCCTAATGAAAAACTGTTTTTT. The encoded protein is CASSEFLPTGPNEKLFF.

The rearrangement uses TRBV2 and TRBJ1-1; D ambiguous. V lost 6 bases to trimming and J lost 1 base, with 12 bases between them. Germline CDR1 reads SNHLY; CDR2 reads FYNNEI. There are 14 residues in the CDR3. For the CDR3, the DNA is TGTGCCAGCAGACAACTTCGGGGGAACACTGAAGCTTTCTTT. Its translation is CASRQLRGNTEAFF.

The chain recombines TRBV5-1 with TRBJ1-6; tentative D call: TRBD1 (5 bases). Germline assignment: CDR1 SGHRS and CDR2 YFSETQ. The CDR3 has 16 amino acids. Trimming took 4 bases from V and 3 from J, leaving 14 bases between them. CDR3 nucleotide sequence: TGCGCCAGCAGCCTGACCTTGACAGACTATAATTCACCCCTCCACTTT. It codes for CASSLTLTDYNSPLHF.

The genes are TRBV5-4 and TRBJ2-7, with 7 bases aligning to TRBD2. Germline CDR1 reads SGHNT; CDR2 reads YYREEE (reference sequence). This CDR3 has 13 residues. Trimming took 4 bases from V and 6 from J; bases not matched to a gene: 7. CDR3 nucleotide sequence: TGTGCCAGCAGCAATTGGGGGGGGGTCGAGCAGTACTTC. This codes for CASSNWGGVEQYF.

This clone was seen just once. This rearrangement joins TRBV10-3 to TRBJ2-2, with 7 bases that match TRBD2. Per germline, CDR1 ENHRY and CDR2 SYGVKD. Trimming took 3 bases from V and 7 from J; bases not matched to a gene: 14. This CDR3 has 17 amino acids. CDR3 sequence reads: CAISDLATGLVNGELFF. The DNA for the CDR3 is TGTGCCATCAGTGATTTAGCTACAGGACTAGTGAACGGGGAGCTGTTTTTT.

The rearrangement links TRBV6-1 to TRBJ1-6, with 10 positions matching TRBD1. There are 13 residues in the CDR3. J gave up 5 bases and V 8 bases, and 0 bases lay outside the gene matches. Germline CDR1 reads MNHNS; CDR2 reads SASEGT. The CDR3 loop is CASGTGDNSPLHF. In DNA form, the CDR3 reads TGTGCCAGCGGGACAGGGGATAATTCACCCCTCCACTTT.

The rearrangement joins TRBV19 to TRBJ2-5, with 7 bases identical to TRBD2. The J segment lost 2 bases and the V segment lost 3 bases, leaving 3 bases of the junction unmatched. This CDR3 has 14 residues. Germline CDR1 reads LNHDA; CDR2 reads SQIVND (reference sequence). This CDR3 reads CASSIPGLQETQYF. In DNA, the CDR3 is TGTGCCAGTAGTATTCCGGGACTACAAGAGACCCAGTACTTC.

The chain couples TRBV30 to TRBJ2-2; D gene unclear. The CDR3 runs to 14 residues. V gave up 2 bases and J gave up 2 bases, with 9 bases separating them. From germline, CDR1 is GTSNPN and CDR2 SVGIG (reference sequence). This CDR3 is CAWSLSLNTGELFF. CDR3 bases: TGTGCCTGGAGTCTCTCCCTCAACACCGGGGAGCTGTTTTTT. Together with reference TRBV30 and TRBJ2-2, the CDR3 gives the full variable domain: SQTIHQWPATLVQPVGSPLSLECTVEGTSNPNLYWYRQAAGRGLQLLFYSVGIGQISSEVPQNLSASRPQDRQFILSSKKLLLSDSGFYLCAWSLSLNTGELFFGEGSRLTVL.